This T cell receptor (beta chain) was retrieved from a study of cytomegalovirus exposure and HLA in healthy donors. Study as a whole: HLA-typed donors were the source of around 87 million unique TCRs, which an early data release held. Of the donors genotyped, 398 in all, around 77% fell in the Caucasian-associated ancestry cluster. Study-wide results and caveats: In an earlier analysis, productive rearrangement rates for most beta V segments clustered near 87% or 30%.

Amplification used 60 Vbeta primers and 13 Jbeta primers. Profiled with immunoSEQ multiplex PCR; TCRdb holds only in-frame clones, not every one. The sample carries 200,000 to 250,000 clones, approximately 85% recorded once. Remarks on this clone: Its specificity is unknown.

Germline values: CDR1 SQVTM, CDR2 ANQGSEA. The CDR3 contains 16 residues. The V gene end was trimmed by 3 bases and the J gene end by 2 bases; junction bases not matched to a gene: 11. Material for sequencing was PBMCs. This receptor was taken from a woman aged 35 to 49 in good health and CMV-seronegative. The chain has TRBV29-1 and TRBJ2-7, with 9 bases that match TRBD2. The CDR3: CSVEGSGRKGTYEQYF. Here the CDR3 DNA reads TGCAGCGTTGAGGGTAGCGGGAGAAAAGGGACCTACGAGCAGTACTTC.